Presented here are 14 T cell receptor beta chains from one specimen sequenced in a study of T cell responses to AZD1222 COVID-19 vaccine. Assay used: immunoSEQ multiplex PCR; TCRdb lists only in-frame clones, some missing. Of about 88,000 clones in the sample, roughly nine tenths were seen once. The sample in question was peripheral blood, obtained on day 0 of AZD1222 vaccination. These receptors were obtained from an adult in good health.

The chain uses TRBV7-6 and TRBJ2-3; D is unresolved. V shed 1 base and J shed 2 bases, with 1 base lying between them. CDR3 size: 12 residues. Looked up from germline, CDR1 is SGHVS and CDR2 is FNYEAQ. Here the CDR3 DNA reads TGTGCCAGCAGCTTAGACACAGATACGCAGTATTTT. Translated, it gives CASSLDTDTQYF.

The chain couples TRBV15 to TRBJ2-2; the D is unclear. The CDR3 runs to 15 residues. V gave up 0 bases and J gave up 3 bases, with 8 bases separating them. The germline V gene encodes CDR1 LNHNV and CDR2 YYDKDF (reference sequence). CDR3 bases: TGTGCCACCAGCAGAGATCTTTCAGACACCGGGGAGCTGTTTTTT. This sequence encodes CATSRDLSDTGELFF. The full variable domain, rest sourced from reference TRBV15 and TRBJ2-2, is DAMVIQNPRYQVTQFGKPVTLSCSQTLNHNVMYWYQQKSSQAPKLLFHYYDKDFNNEADTPDNFQSRRPNTSFCFLDIRSPGLGDTAMYLCATSRDLSDTGELFFGEGSRLTVL.

The rearrangement uses TRBV5-1 and TRBJ2-3; D is ambiguous. CDR1 SGHRS and CDR2 YFSETQ come from the germline V gene. The CDR3 spans 13 residues. Trimming stripped 0 bases from V and 4 bases from J, with 6 bases between. For the CDR3, the DNA is TGCGCCAGCAGCTTGGGGGCACCAGATACGCAGTATTTT. It is translated as CASSLGAPDTQYF.

This clone was seen a handful of times. J is TRBJ2-7 and V is TRBV3-1 (or the pseudogene TRBV3-2), with a possible D match to TRBD2 (6 bases). Germline V gene lookup returns CDR1 LGHDT and CDR2 YNNKEL (reference sequence). The CDR3 sequence is 15 residues long. Trimming removed 3 bases from V and 3 bases from J, with 15 bases in between. The CDR3 sequence: CASSHLLGLNYEQYF. The DNA of the CDR3 is TGTGCCAGCAGCCATCTATTGGGACTGAACTACGAGCAGTACTTC.

The chain couples TRBV30 to TRBJ1-2; 7 nucleotides match TRBD1. This CDR3 is 14 amino acids long. V lost 1 base to trimming and J lost 5 bases; unmatched junction nucleotides: 7. CDR1 is GTSNPN and CDR2 is SVGIG in the germline V gene (reference sequence). CDR3 region: CAWSAPGGAYGYTF. CDR3 in DNA: TGTGCCTGGAGTGCCCCAGGGGGAGCATATGGCTACACCTTC.

The V and J genes are TRBV7-9 and TRBJ2-5; 10 nucleotides match TRBD2. Germline CDR1 reads SEHNR; CDR2 reads FQNEAQ (reference sequence). The CDR3 runs to 19 residues. Germline trimming cut 4 bases from V and 0 bases from J; bases unmatched to any gene: 14. CDR3 region: CASSSRRVTSGDYQETQYF. Here the CDR3 DNA reads TGTGCCAGCAGCTCCCGCCGAGTTACTAGCGGGGATTACCAAGAGACCCAGTACTTC. Full variable domain (remainder filled in from reference TRBV7-9 and TRBJ2-5): DTGVSQNPRHKITKRGQNVTFRCDPISEHNRLYWYRQTLGQGPEFLTYFQNEAQLEKSRLLSDRFSAERPKGSFSTLEIQRTEQGDSAMYLCASSSRRVTSGDYQETQYFGPGTRLLVL.

The rearrangement links TRBV6-5 to TRBJ2-7; D gene unclear. The CDR3 is made up of 11 amino acids. Germline V CDR1 and CDR2: MNHEY, SVGAGI. V was clipped by 4 bases and J by 7 bases, with 8 bases between them. In DNA form, the CDR3 reads TGTGCCAGCAGTTCCATGGGGGAGCAGTACTTC. Translating gives CASSSMGEQYF.

The gene calls are TRBV15 and TRBJ2-5; D is undetermined. The germline V gene has CDR1 LNHNV and CDR2 YYDKDF (reference sequence). This CDR3 is 12 amino acids long. The V gene lost 0 bases and the J gene lost 5 bases, with 4 bases spanning the gap. DNA for the CDR3: TGTGCCACCAGCAGAGATGAGGAGACCCAGTACTTC. Translated: CATSRDEETQYF.

About this clone itself: This specimen includes other DNA sequences encoding the same CDR3. The chain couples TRBV5-5 to TRBJ2-7, with 9 bases identical to TRBD1. Germline lookup yields CDR1 SGHKS and CDR2 YYEKEE (reference sequence). The CDR3 contains 15 residues. V was clipped by 4 bases and J by 1 base; unmatched bases: 6. DNA for the CDR3: TGTGCCAGCAGCGGTACAGGGGGCAGGTCCTACGAGCAGTACTTC. This gives the protein CASSGTGGRSYEQYF.

This rearrangement joins TRBV2 to TRBJ2-7; D call uncertain. This CDR3 contains 11 residues. The germline V gene has CDR1 SNHLY and CDR2 FYNNEI. The V end was cut by 6 bases, the J end by 3 bases, with 6 bases between. As DNA, the CDR3 is TGTGCCAGCAGAAGCCTCTACGAGCAGTACTTC. Its protein product is CASRSLYEQYF.

The chain joins TRBV7-9 to TRBJ2-1; 8 bases align to TRBD2. This CDR3 comprises 16 residues. The V gene end was trimmed by 2 bases and the J gene end by 4 bases; junction bases not matched to a gene: 7. The germline gives CDR1 SEHNR, CDR2 FQNEAQ (reference sequence). Here the CDR3 DNA reads TGTGCCAGCAGCTTATCCCGGGAGGGCGGGTACAATGAGCAGTTCTTC. Translating it yields CASSLSREGGYNEQFF.

The chain has TRBV19 and TRBJ2-1; 7 bases agree with TRBD2. The CDR3 is 14 residues long. V lost 6 bases to trimming and J lost 6 bases; unmatched junction nucleotides: 8. The germline gives CDR1 LNHDA, CDR2 SQIVND (reference sequence). The CDR3 region is CASSKGGSLNEQFF. In DNA form, the CDR3 reads TGTGCCAGTAGCAAAGGCGGGAGTCTCAATGAGCAGTTCTTC.

The chain couples TRBV27 to TRBJ2-5, with TRBD2 matching over 14 bases. Germline assignment: CDR1 MNHEY and CDR2 SMNVEV (reference sequence). V lost 3 bases, J lost 6 bases, and 6 bases stayed unmatched. This CDR3 is 16 amino acids long. CDR3 in DNA: TGTGCCAGCAGTTTTGGGACTAGCGGGAGTACGAAGACCCAGTACTTC. Amino acids: CASSFGTSGSTKTQYF.

V and J are TRBV4-2 and TRBJ2-1; D gene uncertain. The CDR3 contains 13 residues. CDR1 LGHNA and CDR2 YNFKEQ come from the germline V gene. V was cut by 0 bases and J by 3 bases, with 3 bases left in between. Written as DNA, the CDR3 is TGTGCCAGCAGCCAAGACAGCTACAATGAGCAGTTCTTC. Translation: CASSQDSYNEQFF.